The source of this T cell receptor beta chain is a study of OX40 agonist ivuxolimab in advanced cancers. Study overall: An anti-OX40 (CD134) antibody with agonistic activity, ivuxolimab, was administered to patients.

Some clones are missing from TCRdb's copy, which holds only in-frame ones; the method was immunoSEQ multiplex PCR. The sample consists of just over 60,000 clones, more than 90% of them appearing once. Study-wide results and limits: Fewer expanded clones were found on average in CD4+ than in CD8+ T cells.

To note about this clone: The antigen is unknown.

Trimming removed 0 bases from V and 4 bases from J, with 18 bases in between. The CDR3 consists of 17 residues. Germline values: CDR1 SGHNT, CDR2 YENEEA. This clonotype originated in an adult with an advanced solid tumor such as melanoma, head and neck, liver or kidney cancer. The chain links TRBV11-3 to TRBJ2-5; maybe TRBD2 (6 bases). The specimen was CD4+ or CD8+ T cells sorted from blood, collected in a trial of the OX40 agonist ivuxolimab. The CDR3 bases are TGTGCCAGCAGCTTAGATTACGGAGGGCCCTCTGTAGAGACCCAGTACTTC. Its translation is CASSLDYGGPSVETQYF.